Listed here are 4 T cell receptor beta chains from one sample, sequenced in a study of early T cells in non-severe SARS-CoV-2 infection. TCRdb analysed the 5' RACE reads with MiXCR anew, one entry per CDR3 protein. This table holds approximately 23,000 distinct CDR3 sequences, about 4% found once. The sample was whole blood. These receptors were taken from an adult who was a healthcare worker with PCR-confirmed SARS-CoV-2 infection or an uninfected control (not recorded which).

This chain links TRBV27 with TRBJ1-6; perhaps TRBD1 as D (5 bases). CDR1 is MNHEY, CDR2 SMNVEV, per germline (reference sequence). Trimming shortened V by 6 bases and J by 9 bases, and 12 bases separated the two germline ends. The CDR3 spans 13 residues. The CDR3: CASSYPGGSPLHF. DNA for the CDR3: TGTGCCAGCAGCTACCCTGGGGGTTCACCCCTCCACTTT.

This clonotype occurred a few times. The CDR3 coding sequence is TGCGCCAGCAGCTTGCGGGGGGCAGGTTTGAACACTGAAGCTTTCTTT. This translates into CASSLRGAGLNTEAFF. The chain employs TRBV5-1 and TRBJ1-1, with D maybe TRBD1 (6 bases). V dropped 1 base and J dropped 0 bases, with 13 bases sitting between them. Germline CDR1 and CDR2: SGHRS and YFSETQ. The CDR3 covers 16 residues.

This clonotype was picked up many times. The rearrangement joins TRBV6-2 or TRBV6-3 to TRBJ2-1; 7 nucleotides align to TRBD1. Germline assignment: CDR1 MNHEY and CDR2 SVGEGT. Losses at the gene ends were 4 bases for V and 7 bases for J; bases not matched to a gene: 10. The CDR3 extends over 15 amino acids. CDR3 in amino acids: CASSFPGGTGNEQFF. The CDR3, as DNA: TGTGCCAGCAGTTTCCCAGGGGGAACGGGGAATGAGCAGTTCTTC.

This clonotype was counted at least ten times. The rearrangement links TRBV11-2 to TRBJ2-1; D is possibly TRBD2 (5 bases). V was cut by 5 bases and J by 0 bases, with 14 bases left in between. The CDR3 runs 16 residues. CDR1 is SGHAT, CDR2 FQNNGV, per germline. The CDR3 protein is CASSTPFAGSYNEQFF. The DNA of the CDR3 is TGTGCCAGCAGCACCCCTTTTGCGGGCTCCTACAATGAGCAGTTCTTC.